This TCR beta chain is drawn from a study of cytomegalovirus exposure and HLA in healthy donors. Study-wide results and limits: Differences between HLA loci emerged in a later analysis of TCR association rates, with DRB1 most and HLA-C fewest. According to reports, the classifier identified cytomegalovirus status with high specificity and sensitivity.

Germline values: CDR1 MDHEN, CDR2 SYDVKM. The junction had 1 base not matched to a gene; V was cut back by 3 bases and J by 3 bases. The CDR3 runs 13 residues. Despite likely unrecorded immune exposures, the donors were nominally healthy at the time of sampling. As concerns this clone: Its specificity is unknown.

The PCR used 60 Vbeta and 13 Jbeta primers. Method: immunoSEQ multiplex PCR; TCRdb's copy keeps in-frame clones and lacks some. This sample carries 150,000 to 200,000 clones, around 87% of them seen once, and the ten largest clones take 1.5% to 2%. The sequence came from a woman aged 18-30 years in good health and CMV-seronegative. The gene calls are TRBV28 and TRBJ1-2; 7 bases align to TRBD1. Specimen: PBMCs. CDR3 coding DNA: TGTGCCAGCAGTTTTGGGACAGACTATGGCTACACCTTC. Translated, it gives CASSFGTDYGYTF.